This is a list of T cell receptor beta chains from one sample in a study of prognosis after radiotherapy for stage I lung cancer. One entry per CDR3 protein, called by TCRdb with MiXCR from the multiplex PCR reads. The data contain 30,000 to 40,000 distinct CDR3 sequences, approximately 25% of them singletons. Sequencing used PBMCs, obtained before or after stereotactic body radiation therapy (not recorded which). The receptors were sampled from a donor over 45 with non-small cell lung cancer. CDR3s include the opening cysteine and the closing phenylalanine or tryptophan. Fields, in order: clone size, J gene, V gene, D gene, CDR3 DNA, CDR3 protein. A D gene is named only where the DNA matches it firmly. Only part of the rows carry a size: once, few, many, or a class if the clone is expanded.

>many|TRBJ2-5|TRBV28|NA
TGTGCCAGCAGCCCCCCCTGGGGGGAGACCCAGTACTTC
CASSPPWGETQYF
>many|TRBJ1-2|TRBV2|NA
TGTGCCAGCAGTGAGTGGGGGCGCCCCGAGGATGGCTACACCTTC
CASSEWGRPEDGYTF
>many|TRBJ2-1|TRBV4-1|NA
TGCGCCAGCAGCCAAGAGGGGGTGATCAGCAATGAGCAGTTCTTC
CASSQEGVISNEQFF
>many|TRBJ2-3|TRBV6-2/TRBV6-3|TRBD2
TGTGCCAGCAGCTACGGGGGGGTAGCGCGAGATACGCAGTATTTT
CASSYGGVARDTQYF
>NA|TRBJ2-1|TRBV11-2|TRBD2
TGTGCCAGCAGCACGGGGCTCGTGGGGAGGGAAGTAGGTGAGCAGTTCTTC
CASSTGLVGREVGEQFF
>many|TRBJ2-7|TRBV5-1|TRBD1
TGCGCCAGCAGCATCGGACAGGGACCTACCTACGAGCAGTACTTC
CASSIGQGPTYEQYF
>many|TRBJ2-5|TRBV28|NA
TGTGCCAGCAGTTCTAGCGACCCGGGACAGATTCGAGAGACCCAGTACTTC
CASSSSDPGQIRETQYF
>many|TRBJ2-3|TRBV9|TRBD2
TGTGCCAGCAGCGCCTCCCGGGGGGGAGCGGGGGTGGTTGATACGCAGTATTTT
CASSASRGGAGVVDTQYF
>many|TRBJ1-2|TRBV5-5|TRBD1
TGTGCCAGCAGCCCCGGGACAGGGGCTAACTATGGCTACACCTTC
CASSPGTGANYGYTF
>many|TRBJ1-1|TRBV6-1|TRBD1
TGTGCCAGCACCCGGACAGGGGTCGGGGCTTTCTTT
CASTRTGVGAFF
>many|TRBJ2-7|TRBV29-1|TRBD1
TGCAGCGCCATGAGACAGGGGGCGGGGGTATACGAGCAGTACTTC
CSAMRQGAGVYEQYF
>many|TRBJ1-4|TRBV19|NA
TGTGCCAGTAGTATGGGGCAGGGAACGGGAAAACTGTTTTTT
CASSMGQGTGKLFF
>many|TRBJ2-7|TRBV7-2|NA
TGTGCCAGCAGCCCACAGGACATAGGGAACGAGCAGTACTTC
CASSPQDIGNEQYF
>many|TRBJ2-5|TRBV20-1|NA
TGCAGTGCTAGGACGGGAGCTTCGACACAAGGGCACCAAGAGACCCAGTACTTC
CSARTGASTQGHQETQYF
>many|TRBJ2-3|TRBV27|NA
TGTGCCAGCAGTTTAATGGATACGCAGTATTTT
CASSLMDTQYF
>many|TRBJ1-2|TRBV7-2|NA
TGTGCCAGCAGCTTATGGGCAGACTATGGCTACACCTTC
CASSLWADYGYTF
>many|TRBJ2-7|TRBV20-1|NA
TGCAGTGCTATGGAAATAGCGGAATCCTACGAGCAGTACTTC
CSAMEIAESYEQYF
>many|TRBJ2-7|TRBV5-1|TRBD2
TGCGCCAGCAGTTCCAGCGGGAGGGCCGGGGGGAAAGAGCAGTACTTC
CASSSSGRAGGKEQYF
>many|TRBJ2-2|TRBV24-1|NA
TGTGCCACCAACTCGAACACCGGGGAGCTGTTTTTT
CATNSNTGELFF
>many|TRBJ2-5|TRBV4-1|NA
TGCGCCAGCAGGGCCCCGGGACATCCTTCTCCCAGGTACTTC
CASRAPGHPSPRYF
>many|TRBJ1-6|TRBV3-1|NA
TGTGCCAGCAGCCATCAAGGGGCGCGGAATTCACCCCTCCACTTT
CASSHQGARNSPLHF
>many|TRBJ1-1|TRBV5-1|NA
TGCGCCAGCAGCTTAAAGGGTGATGTTACAGAAGCTTTCTTT
CASSLKGDVTEAFF
>many|TRBJ1-1|TRBV20-1|TRBD1
TGCAGTGCCACACAGGGGATGAACACTGAAGCTTTCTTT
CSATQGMNTEAFF
>NA|TRBJ2-1|TRBV4-1|NA
TGCTCCAGCAGCCGAACCGGCACTTTTGCAGGGGATGAGCAGTTCTTC
CSSSRTGTFAGDEQFF